The 30 T cell receptor beta chains in this list originate from one sample, sequenced in a study of shared clonotypes between healthy human individuals. The naive CD8 population came from CD45RO-negative cells selected for CCR7, without terminally differentiated effector memory CD45RA+ cells. TCRdb keeps only in-frame clones here, not all; method: immunoSEQ multiplex PCR. The table records about 2,100,000 clones, about 93% of them present only once. Material for sequencing was naive CD8+ T cells from PBMCs. Receptors originate from a man aged 18 to 30 in good health. Some clones in this sample may be carry-over from other donors' samples.

V is TRBV28 and J is TRBJ1-1; 10 bases map to TRBD1. After removal of 5 bases from V and 13 bases from J, the junction contained 13 bases not matched to a gene. This CDR3 is 14 amino acids long. The germline V gene encodes CDR1 MDHEN and CDR2 SYDVKM. The CDR3 here is CASSPGTGAEKDFF. Here the CDR3 DNA reads TGTGCCAGCAGTCCCGGGACAGGGGCCGAAAAGGATTTCTTT.

The chain couples TRBV7-2 to TRBJ1-2; possibly TRBD1 for D (6 bases). Germline lookup yields CDR1 SGHTA and CDR2 FQGNSA. The CDR3 spans 14 residues. Between the trimmed V and J ends, which lost 2 bases and 1 base, there was a span of 8 bases. The CDR3 DNA follows: TGTGCCAGCAGCTTATCAGGGGATAACTATGGCTACACCTTC. Protein product: CASSLSGDNYGYTF.

Only one count was recorded for this clone. The rearrangement links TRBV7-3 to TRBJ2-5; no reliable D call. CDR1 is SGHTA, CDR2 FQGTGA, per germline. With 0 bases removed from V and 2 bases from J, the gap between germline ends came to 7 bases. The CDR3 loop spans 14 amino acids. The CDR3 coding sequence is TGTGCCAGCAGCTTAACGGTCCCACAAGAGACCCAGTACTTC. It encodes CASSLTVPQETQYF.

In the case of this clone: Other nucleotide sequences in the sample specify the same CDR3. The chain carries TRBV9 and TRBJ2-7, with no clear D. Germline V CDR1 and CDR2: SGDLS, YYNGEE. Between the trimmed V and J ends, which lost 0 bases and 0 bases, there was a span of 7 bases. CDR3 length: 14 residues. The CDR3 coding sequence is TGTGCCAGCAGCGTAGCTGGCTACTCCTACGAGCAGTACTTC. It codes for CASSVAGYSYEQYF.

The V and J genes are TRBV4-1 and TRBJ2-2; D is perhaps TRBD1 or TRBD2 (6 bases each). This CDR3 region has 16 residues. CDR1 MGHRA and CDR2 YSYEKL come from the germline V gene. The V gene lost 6 bases and the J gene lost 2 bases, with 16 bases spanning the gap. CDR3 in amino acids: CASREERGPNTGELFF. The CDR3 bases are TGCGCCAGCAGGGAGGAACGGGGGCCCAACACCGGGGAGCTGTTTTTT.

A few counts support this clone. This rearrangement joins TRBV6-1 to TRBJ1-5; D is possibly TRBD1 (6 bases). CDR1 is MNHNS and CDR2 is SASEGT in the germline V gene. V was shortened by 2 bases and J by 0 bases, with 8 bases between the two germline ends. The CDR3 is 15 residues long. CDR3 sequence (DNA): TGTGCCAGCAGTGAATGGGGGGCTAGCAATCAGCCCCAGCATTTT. Protein product: CASSEWGASNQPQHF.

This clone was counted between two and nine times. CDR3 in DNA: TGTGCCAGCAGCTTATTATCAGGGGAGGTGGGCAATCAGCCCCAGCATTTT. Residues: CASSLLSGEVGNQPQHF. The chain couples TRBV7-6 to TRBJ1-5, with TRBD1 as a possible D gene (6 bases). With 2 bases removed from V and 2 bases from J, the gap between germline ends came to 16 bases. The CDR3 covers 17 residues. Germline V gene data show CDR1 as SGHVS and CDR2 as FNYEAQ.

This clone was recorded once. The chain joins TRBV15 to TRBJ2-1; 16 bases map to TRBD2. The length of the CDR3 is 20 residues. Germline trimming cut 5 bases from V and 0 bases from J; bases unmatched to any gene: 10. Looked up from germline, CDR1 is LNHNV and CDR2 is YYDKDF (reference sequence). The CDR3 loop reads CATSGPGLAGGPSSYNEQFF. Written as DNA, the CDR3 is TGTGCCACCAGCGGACCGGGACTAGCGGGAGGGCCGAGCTCCTACAATGAGCAGTTCTTC.

The J gene is TRBJ2-1, the V gene TRBV27, with TRBD2 matching 9 bases. Trimming at V came to 8 bases and at J to 4 bases, leaving 3 bases not matched to a gene. The CDR3 runs to 13 residues. The V gene's germline CDR1 is MNHEY and CDR2 SMNVEV (reference sequence). The CDR3 sequence is CASCLAGYNEQFF. The CDR3 DNA is TGTGCCAGCTGTCTAGCGGGGTACAATGAGCAGTTCTTC.

This clone occurred once. J is TRBJ1-2 and V is TRBV27; 7 nucleotides align to TRBD1. After removal of 2 bases from V and 4 bases from J, the junction contained 10 bases not matched to a gene. Germline values: CDR1 MNHEY, CDR2 SMNVEV (reference sequence). This CDR3 is built from 16 residues. CDR3 nucleotides: TGTGCCAGCAGTTTAGCAGGGGGAGGACCGTTCTATGGCTACACCTTC. Protein: CASSLAGGGPFYGYTF.

V gene TRBV5-1 combines with J gene TRBJ2-1; 7 bases line up with TRBD2. V shed 4 bases and J 2 bases; nucleotides not matched to a gene: 9. Germline lookup yields CDR1 SGHRS and CDR2 YFSETQ. The CDR3 is made up of 16 amino acids. The CDR3 is CASSPGGGSPYNEQFF. The CDR3 DNA reads TGCGCCAGCAGCCCGGGAGGCGGGAGCCCCTACAATGAGCAGTTCTTC.

With respect to this clone: Other DNA sequences in this specimen translate into the identical CDR3. This chain links TRBV25-1 with TRBJ2-7; a possible D gene is TRBD2 (6 bases). The CDR3 spans 12 residues. Trimming took 5 bases from V and 3 from J, leaving 8 bases between them. The germline V gene encodes CDR1 MGHDK and CDR2 SYGVNS. CDR3 bases: TGTGCCAGCAGTATTAGCGGCTACGAGCAGTACTTC. It translates to CASSISGYEQYF.

The chain couples TRBV28 to TRBJ2-7; TRBD1 aligns across 10 bases. Germline-derived CDR1 and CDR2 are MDHEN and SYDVKM. This CDR3 contains 12 residues. The CDR3 here is CAGGTGAYEQYF. The DNA of the CDR3 is TGTGCGGGCGGGACAGGGGCCTACGAGCAGTACTTC.

The chain couples TRBV29-1 to TRBJ2-1, with 8 bases that match TRBD1. V lost 7 bases and J lost 4; bases outside the gene matches: 12. Germline assignment: CDR1 SQVTM and CDR2 ANQGSEA. The CDR3 has 15 amino acids. CDR3 sequence reads: CSAREGQVKYNEQFF. The CDR3 region has the DNA TGCAGCGCTCGCGAGGGACAGGTAAAATACAATGAGCAGTTCTTC.

This rearrangement joins TRBV4-3 to TRBJ2-5, with a weak D call TRBD1 (6 bases). The CDR3 extends over 15 amino acids. Germline V gene sequence: CDR1 LGHNA, CDR2 YSLEER. V lost 3 bases, J lost 2 bases, and 13 bases lay in between. CDR3: CASSQGTTPQETQYF. The CDR3, as DNA: TGCGCCAGCAGCCAGGGGACAACTCCGCAAGAGACCCAGTACTTC.

Here the CDR3 reads CATSRPTGWDYGYTF. The DNA for the CDR3 is TGTGCCACCAGCAGACCGACAGGGTGGGACTATGGCTACACCTTC. The chain is built from TRBV15 and TRBJ1-2, with 7 positions matching TRBD1. CDR3 length: 15 amino acids. CDR1 is LNHNV, CDR2 YYDKDF, per germline (reference sequence). With V trimmed by 2 bases and J by 3 bases, 6 bases remained unmatched.

The chain combines TRBV29-1 with TRBJ2-1; possibly TRBD1 or TRBD2 for D (6 bases each). The V end was cut by 6 bases, the J end by 7 bases, with 22 bases between. Germline V lookup: CDR1 SQVTM, CDR2 ANQGSEA. CDR3 size: 15 residues. The CDR3 is CSVHEGGVSWNEQFF. As DNA, the CDR3 is TGCAGCGTCCACGAGGGGGGAGTATCCTGGAATGAGCAGTTCTTC.

This clone has a handful of counts. This chain connects TRBV9 to TRBJ2-7; D perhaps matches TRBD2 (7 bases). This CDR3 contains 15 residues. The ends were cut back, 4 bases at V and 6 bases at J, with 20 bases in the middle. Per the germline V gene, CDR1 is SGDLS and CDR2 is YYNGEE. CDR3 in DNA: TGTGCCAGCAGCCTCGACGGGGGGCCCGTCGGCGAGCAGTACTTC. Translating it yields CASSLDGGPVGEQYF.

This chain links TRBV13 with TRBJ2-1; D could derive from TRBD1 or TRBD2 (5 bases each). The CDR3 spans 15 residues. CDR1 is PRHDT, CDR2 FYEKMQ, per germline (reference sequence). The germline V and J ends were trimmed by 5 bases and 6 bases, with 17 bases remaining between them. CDR3 in DNA: TGTGCCAGCAGCCCCTCCGGGACGGGGCCCAATGAGCAGTTCTTC. It is translated as CASSPSGTGPNEQFF.

V is TRBV4-1 and J is TRBJ2-1, with a tentative D call TRBD2 (5 bases). The germline V and J ends were trimmed by 0 bases and 0 bases, with 9 bases remaining between them. CDR3 length: 16 amino acids. From germline, CDR1 is MGHRA and CDR2 YSYEKL. The CDR3 DNA sequence: TGCGCCAGCAGCCAAGAGGGGAGTAGCTCCTACAATGAGCAGTTCTTC. Amino acid sequence: CASSQEGSSSYNEQFF.

This clone was seen just once. This chain links TRBV27 with TRBJ1-1; 12 nucleotides line up with TRBD1. Germline loops: CDR1 MNHEY, CDR2 SMNVEV (reference sequence). Losses at the gene ends were 5 bases for V and 6 bases for J; bases not matched to a gene: 13. The CDR3 consists of 17 residues. The CDR3 DNA is TGTGCCAGCAGTCCGACCGGGACAGGGGGCATGAGGGCTGAAGCTTTCTTT. Translating it yields CASSPTGTGGMRAEAFF.

This clone appeared a few times. This sequence joins TRBV7-9 and TRBJ2-7; 11 nucleotides align to TRBD1. Germline lookup yields CDR1 SEHNR and CDR2 FQNEAQ (reference sequence). Trimming removed 5 bases from V and 5 bases from J; junction bases left unmatched: 8. This CDR3 comprises 15 residues. The CDR3 coding sequence is TGTGCCAGCAGCGCGGACAGGGGGCTGTCAAACGAGCAGTACTTC. Amino acid sequence: CASSADRGLSNEQYF.

This chain connects TRBV21-1 to TRBJ2-7. TRBV21-1 is listed as a pseudogene. The CDR3 spans 13 residues. This chain's CDR3 is CASSKDLGYEQYF. The CDR3 nucleotides are TGTGCCAGCAGCAAAGACTTAGGCTACGAGCAGTACTTC.

CDR3 DNA: TGTGCCAGCAGCCGAGACGGGACCCCTGGGGCCAACGTCCTGACTTTC. It yields the protein CASSRDGTPGANVLTF. The chain combines TRBV7-9 with TRBJ2-6; D is perhaps TRBD1 or TRBD2 (5 bases each). There are 16 residues in the CDR3. V shed 5 bases and J shed 2 bases, with 13 bases lying between them. Germline V CDR1 and CDR2: SEHNR, FQNEAQ (reference sequence). The variable domain in full, with the rest retrieved from reference TRBV7-9 and TRBJ2-6, is DTGVSQNPRHKITKRGQNVTFRCDPISEHNRLYWYRQTLGQGPEFLTYFQNEAQLEKSRLLSDRFSAERPKGSFSTLEIQRTEQGDSAMYLCASSRDGTPGANVLTFGAGSRLTVL.

The chain joins TRBV29-1 to TRBJ1-1, with a possible D match to TRBD1 (5 bases). Germline CDR1 is SQVTM and CDR2 is ANQGSEA. The V gene lost 4 bases and the J gene lost 6 bases, with 15 bases spanning the gap. This CDR3 has 13 residues. This CDR3 is CSVVGKGWPEAFF. The CDR3 nucleotides are TGCAGCGTTGTCGGCAAGGGGTGGCCTGAAGCTTTCTTT.

This clone was detected a few times. The chain recombines TRBV9 with TRBJ2-2, with 15 nucleotides matching TRBD2. V was pared by 4 bases and J by 4 bases, with 5 bases of the junction left unmatched. In germline, CDR1 is SGDLS, CDR2 YYNGEE. The CDR3 consists of 17 residues. This CDR3 is CASSSRTSGRGTGELFF. Here the CDR3 DNA reads TGTGCCAGCAGCTCCCGGACTAGCGGGAGGGGCACCGGGGAGCTGTTTTTT.

The chain carries TRBV5-1 and TRBJ2-3; TRBD2 might be the D (5 bases). Germline V gives CDR1 SGHRS, CDR2 YFSETQ. V was shortened by 4 bases and J by 1 base, with 10 bases between the two germline ends. CDR3 length equals 14 residues. Written as DNA, the CDR3 is TGCGCCAGCAGCCCCTGGGGAGGCACAGATACGCAGTATTTT. The encoded protein is CASSPWGGTDTQYF.

This clone was seen more than once but under ten times. This sample includes further DNA sequences coding for the same CDR3. The J gene is TRBJ1-1, the V gene TRBV9; 9 nucleotides agree with TRBD1. Germline assignment: CDR1 SGDLS and CDR2 YYNGEE. This CDR3 has 15 amino acids. The junction had 5 bases not matched to a gene; V was cut back by 2 bases and J by 3 bases. CDR3 region: CASSVTGGADTEAFF. In nucleotides, the CDR3 is TGTGCCAGCAGCGTTACAGGGGGCGCGGACACTGAAGCTTTCTTT.

The chain employs TRBV9 and TRBJ1-1; 7 positions agree with TRBD1. CDR1 is SGDLS, CDR2 YYNGEE, per germline. The CDR3 covers 14 residues. J lost 1 base, V lost 4 bases, and 4 bases had no gene match. The CDR3 region has the DNA TGTGCCAGCAGCCAACAGGGGAGGAACACTGAAGCTTTCTTT. This gives the protein CASSQQGRNTEAFF.

This clone was picked up one time. This chain joins TRBV28 and TRBJ2-1; D might be TRBD1 (6 bases). The CDR3 is 14 amino acids. Trimming took 6 bases from V and 5 from J, leaving 14 bases between them. Germline values: CDR1 MDHEN, CDR2 SYDVKM. The CDR3, as DNA: TGTGCCAGCAGCCGTGGGGGCCGGAACAATGAGCAGTTCTTC. Translated, it gives CASSRGGRNNEQFF.